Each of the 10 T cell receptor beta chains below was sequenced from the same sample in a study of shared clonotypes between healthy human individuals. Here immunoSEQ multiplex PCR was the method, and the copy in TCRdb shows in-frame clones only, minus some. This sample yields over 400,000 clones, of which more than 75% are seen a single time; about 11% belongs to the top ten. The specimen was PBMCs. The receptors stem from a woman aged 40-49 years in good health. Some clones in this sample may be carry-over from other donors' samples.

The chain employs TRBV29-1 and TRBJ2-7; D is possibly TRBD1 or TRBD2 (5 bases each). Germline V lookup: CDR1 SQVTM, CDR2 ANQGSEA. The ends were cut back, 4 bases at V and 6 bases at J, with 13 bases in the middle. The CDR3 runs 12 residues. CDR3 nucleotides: TGCAGCGTTGGGGTGGGGGATGGCGAGCAGTACTTC. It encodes CSVGVGDGEQYF.

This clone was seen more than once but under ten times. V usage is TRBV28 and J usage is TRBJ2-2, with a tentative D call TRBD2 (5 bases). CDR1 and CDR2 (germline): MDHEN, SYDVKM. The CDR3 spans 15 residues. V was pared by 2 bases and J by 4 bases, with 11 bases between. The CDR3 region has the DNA TGTGCCAGCAGTTTACGGCTAGAGGGCACCGGGGAGCTGTTTTTT. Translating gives CASSLRLEGTGELFF.

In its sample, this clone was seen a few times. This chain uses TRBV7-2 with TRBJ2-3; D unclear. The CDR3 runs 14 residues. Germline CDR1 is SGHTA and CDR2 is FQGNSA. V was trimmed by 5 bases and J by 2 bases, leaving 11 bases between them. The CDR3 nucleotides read TGTGCCAGCAGCGTTCGACACGTCACAGATACGCAGTATTTT. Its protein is CASSVRHVTDTQYF. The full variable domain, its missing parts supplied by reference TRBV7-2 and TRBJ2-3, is GAGVSQSPSNKVTEKGKDVELRCDPISGHTALYWYRQSLGQGLEFLIYFQGNSAPDKSGLPSDRFSAERTGGSVSTLTIQRTQQEDSAVYLCASSVRHVTDTQYFGPGTRLTVL.

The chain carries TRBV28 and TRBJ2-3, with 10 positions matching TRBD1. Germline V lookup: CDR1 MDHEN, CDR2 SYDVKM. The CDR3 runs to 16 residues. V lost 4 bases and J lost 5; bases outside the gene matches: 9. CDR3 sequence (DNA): TGTGCCAGCAGTTCAAGGACAGGGGGGCTGGGAGATACGCAGTATTTT. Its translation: CASSSRTGGLGDTQYF.

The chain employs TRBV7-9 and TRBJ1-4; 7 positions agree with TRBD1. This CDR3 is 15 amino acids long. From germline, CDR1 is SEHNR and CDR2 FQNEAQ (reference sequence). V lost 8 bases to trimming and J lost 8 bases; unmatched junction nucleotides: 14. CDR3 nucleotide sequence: TGTGCCAGCGGCACCCAAGGGGGCTGGCGAGAAAAACTGTTTTTT. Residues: CASGTQGGWREKLFF.

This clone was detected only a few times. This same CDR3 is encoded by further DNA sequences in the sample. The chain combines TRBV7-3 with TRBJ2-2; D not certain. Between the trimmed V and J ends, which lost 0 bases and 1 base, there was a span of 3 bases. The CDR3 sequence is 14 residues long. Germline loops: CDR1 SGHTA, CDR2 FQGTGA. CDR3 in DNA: TGTGCCAGCAGCTTAACCCGGAACACCGGGGAGCTGTTTTTT. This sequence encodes CASSLTRNTGELFF.

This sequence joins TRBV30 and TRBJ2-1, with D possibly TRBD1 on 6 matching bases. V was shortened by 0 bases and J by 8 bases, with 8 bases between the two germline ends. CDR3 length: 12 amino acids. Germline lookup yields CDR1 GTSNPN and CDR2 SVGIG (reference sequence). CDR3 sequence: CAWSVGTHEQFF. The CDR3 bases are TGTGCCTGGAGTGTAGGGACACATGAGCAGTTCTTC.

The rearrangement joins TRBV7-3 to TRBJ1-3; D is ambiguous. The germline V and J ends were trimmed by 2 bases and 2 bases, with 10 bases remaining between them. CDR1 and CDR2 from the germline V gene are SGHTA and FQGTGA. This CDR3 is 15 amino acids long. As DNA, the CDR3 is TGTGCCAGCAGCTTAGGATCTTGGACTGGAAACACCATATATTTT. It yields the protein CASSLGSWTGNTIYF.

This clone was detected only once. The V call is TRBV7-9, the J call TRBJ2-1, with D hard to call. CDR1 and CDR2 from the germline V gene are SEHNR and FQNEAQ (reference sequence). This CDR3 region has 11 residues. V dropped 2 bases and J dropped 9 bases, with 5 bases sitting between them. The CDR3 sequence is CASSLWIEQFF. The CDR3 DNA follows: TGTGCCAGCAGCTTATGGATTGAGCAGTTCTTC.

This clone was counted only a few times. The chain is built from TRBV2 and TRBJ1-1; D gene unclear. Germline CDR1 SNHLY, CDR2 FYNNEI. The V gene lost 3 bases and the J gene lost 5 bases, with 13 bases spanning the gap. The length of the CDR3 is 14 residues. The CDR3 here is CASSELGSHTEAFF. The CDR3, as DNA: TGTGCCAGCAGTGAGTTGGGCAGTCATACTGAAGCTTTCTTT.